Detailed here is one TCR beta chain. MiXCR, run by TCRdb on the RT-PCR reads, gives a single entry per CDR3 protein. Among about 150,000 distinct CDR3 sequences listed, approximately 40% were seen once. The source of the sample is a study of patients and donors after allogeneic stem cell transplantation. Per the germline V gene, CDR1 is LGHNA and CDR2 is YNFKEQ. The length of the CDR3 is 14 residues. Losses at the gene ends were 4 bases for V and 4 bases for J; bases not matched to a gene: 6. Sample: blood, either unsorted or a sorted T cell fraction (not recorded which). The receptor's source is a human donor who was either an allogeneic HSCT recipient or a stem cell or donor lymphocyte infusion donor (not recorded which). It is not recorded whose cells these are; they may come from a transplant donor. This chain connects TRBV4-2 to TRBJ2-7; TRBD1 matches at 8 bases. CDR3 DNA: TGTGCCAGCAGCCCGGGACAGGCCCCTTACGAGCAGTACTTC. Its protein product is CASSPGQAPYEQYF.